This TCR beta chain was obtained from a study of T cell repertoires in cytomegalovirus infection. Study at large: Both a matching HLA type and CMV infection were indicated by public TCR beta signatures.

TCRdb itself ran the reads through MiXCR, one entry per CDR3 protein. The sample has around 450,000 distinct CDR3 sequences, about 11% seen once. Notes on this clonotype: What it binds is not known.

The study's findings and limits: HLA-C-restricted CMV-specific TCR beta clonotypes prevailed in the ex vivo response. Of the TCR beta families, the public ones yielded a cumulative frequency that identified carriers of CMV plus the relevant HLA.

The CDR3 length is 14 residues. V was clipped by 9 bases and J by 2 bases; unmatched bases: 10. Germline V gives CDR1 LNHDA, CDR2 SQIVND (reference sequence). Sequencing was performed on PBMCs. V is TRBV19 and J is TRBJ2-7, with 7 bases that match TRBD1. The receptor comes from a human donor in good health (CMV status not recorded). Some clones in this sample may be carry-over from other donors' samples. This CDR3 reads CASAENRGTYEQYF. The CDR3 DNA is TGTGCCAGCGCAGAAAACAGGGGAACCTACGAGCAGTACTTC.